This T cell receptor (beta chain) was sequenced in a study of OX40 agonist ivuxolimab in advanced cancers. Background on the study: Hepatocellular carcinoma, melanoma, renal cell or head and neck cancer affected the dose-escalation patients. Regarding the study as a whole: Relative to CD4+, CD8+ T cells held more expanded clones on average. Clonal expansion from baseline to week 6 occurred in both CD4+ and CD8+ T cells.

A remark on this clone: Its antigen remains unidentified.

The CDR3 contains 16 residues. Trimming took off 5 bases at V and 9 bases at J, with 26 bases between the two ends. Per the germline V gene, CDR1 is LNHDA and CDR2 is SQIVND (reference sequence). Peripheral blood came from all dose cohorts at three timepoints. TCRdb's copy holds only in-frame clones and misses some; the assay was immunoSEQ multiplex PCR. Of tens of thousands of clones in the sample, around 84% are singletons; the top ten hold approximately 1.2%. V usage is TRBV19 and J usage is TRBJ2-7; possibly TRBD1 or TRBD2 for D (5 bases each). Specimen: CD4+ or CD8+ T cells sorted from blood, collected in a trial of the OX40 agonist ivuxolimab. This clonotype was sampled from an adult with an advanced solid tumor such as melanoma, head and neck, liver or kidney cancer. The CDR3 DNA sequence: TGTGCCAGTAGTCACCCCACCGGGATGTATGGGGGTGGGCAGTACTTC. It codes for CASSHPTGMYGGGQYF.